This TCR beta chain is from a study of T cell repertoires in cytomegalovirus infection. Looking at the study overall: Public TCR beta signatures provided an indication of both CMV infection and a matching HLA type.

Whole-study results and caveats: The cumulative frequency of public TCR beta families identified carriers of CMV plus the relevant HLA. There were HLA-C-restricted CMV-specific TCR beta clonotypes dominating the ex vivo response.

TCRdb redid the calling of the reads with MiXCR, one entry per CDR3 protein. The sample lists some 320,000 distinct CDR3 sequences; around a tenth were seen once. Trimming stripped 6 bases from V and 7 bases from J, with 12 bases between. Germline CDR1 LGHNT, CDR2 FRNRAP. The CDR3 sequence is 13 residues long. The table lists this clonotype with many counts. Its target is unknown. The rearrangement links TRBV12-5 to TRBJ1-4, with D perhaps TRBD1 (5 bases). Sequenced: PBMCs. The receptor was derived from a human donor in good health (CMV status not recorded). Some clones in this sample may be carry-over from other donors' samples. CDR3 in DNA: TGTGCTAGTGGGCCAGGGTATTCTGAAAAACTGTTTTTT. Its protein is CASGPGYSEKLFF.